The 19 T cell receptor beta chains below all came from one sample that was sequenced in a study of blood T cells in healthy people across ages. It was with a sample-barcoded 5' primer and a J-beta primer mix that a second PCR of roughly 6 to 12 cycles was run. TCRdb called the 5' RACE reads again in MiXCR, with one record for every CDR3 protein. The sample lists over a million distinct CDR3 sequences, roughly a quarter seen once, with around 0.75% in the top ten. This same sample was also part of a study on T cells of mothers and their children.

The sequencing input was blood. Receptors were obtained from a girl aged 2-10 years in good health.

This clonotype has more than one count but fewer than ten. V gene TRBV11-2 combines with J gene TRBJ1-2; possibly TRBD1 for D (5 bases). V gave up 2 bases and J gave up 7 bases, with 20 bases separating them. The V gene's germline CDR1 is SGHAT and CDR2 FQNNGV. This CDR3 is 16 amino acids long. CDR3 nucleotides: TGTGCCAGCAGCTTACCAACCCCCTCAGGGTTCGGTGGCTACACCTTC. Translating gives CASSLPTPSGFGGYTF.

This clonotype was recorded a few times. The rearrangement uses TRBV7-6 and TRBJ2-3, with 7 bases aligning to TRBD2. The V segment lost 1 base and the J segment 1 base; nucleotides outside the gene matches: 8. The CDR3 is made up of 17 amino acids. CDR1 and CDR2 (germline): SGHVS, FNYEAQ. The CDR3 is CASSLVAITSGTDTQYF. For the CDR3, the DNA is TGTGCCAGCAGCTTAGTCGCCATTACTAGCGGCACAGATACGCAGTATTTT.

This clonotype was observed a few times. The CDR3 nucleotides read TGTGCCAGCAGCTTGTTCGGGGGCCGAGAGCAGTTCTTC. Translating gives CASSLFGGREQFF. The chain joins TRBV5-6 to TRBJ2-5; D may be TRBD1 or TRBD2 (6 bases each). The better agreement between TRBJ2-1 and the DNA end casts doubt on the J call. The CDR3 spans 13 residues. From germline, CDR1 is SGHDT and CDR2 YYEEEE.

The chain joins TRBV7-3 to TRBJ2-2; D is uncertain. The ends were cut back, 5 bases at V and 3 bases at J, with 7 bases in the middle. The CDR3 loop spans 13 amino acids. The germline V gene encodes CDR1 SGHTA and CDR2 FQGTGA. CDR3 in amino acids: CASSRLDTGELFF. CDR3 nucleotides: TGTGCCAGCAGCCGGCTGGACACCGGGGAGCTGTTTTTT. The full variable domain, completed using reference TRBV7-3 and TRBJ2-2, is GAGVSQTPSNKVTEKGKYVELRCDPISGHTALYWYRQSLGQGPEFLIYFQGTGAADDSGLPNDRFFAVRPEGSVSTLKIQRTERGDSAVYLCASSRLDTGELFFGEGSRLTVL.

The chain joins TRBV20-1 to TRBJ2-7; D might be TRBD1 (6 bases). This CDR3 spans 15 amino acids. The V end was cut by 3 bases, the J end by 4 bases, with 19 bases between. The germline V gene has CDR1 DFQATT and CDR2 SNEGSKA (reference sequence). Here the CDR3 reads CSARWYGDTPYEQYF. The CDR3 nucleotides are TGCAGTGCTAGGTGGTACGGGGACACCCCATACGAGCAGTACTTC.

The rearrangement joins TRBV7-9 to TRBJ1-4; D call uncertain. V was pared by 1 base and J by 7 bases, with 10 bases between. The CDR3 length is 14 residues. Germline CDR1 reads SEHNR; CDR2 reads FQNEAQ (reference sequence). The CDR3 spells CASSLVEGGEKLFF. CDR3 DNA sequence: TGTGCCAGCAGCTTAGTCGAAGGTGGTGAAAAACTGTTTTTT.

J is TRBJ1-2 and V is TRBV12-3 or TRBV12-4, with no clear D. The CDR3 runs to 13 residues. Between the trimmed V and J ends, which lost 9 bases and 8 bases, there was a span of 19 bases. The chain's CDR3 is CASGDRREYGYTF. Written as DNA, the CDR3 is TGTGCCAGTGGGGATAGGAGGGAATACGGCTACACCTTC.

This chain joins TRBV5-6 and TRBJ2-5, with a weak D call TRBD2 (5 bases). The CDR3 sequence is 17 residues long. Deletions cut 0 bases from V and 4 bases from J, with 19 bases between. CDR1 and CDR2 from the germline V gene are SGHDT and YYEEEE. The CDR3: CASSLEYRVESGETQYF. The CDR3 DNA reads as TGTGCCAGCAGCTTGGAGTATCGGGTGGAGAGCGGAGAGACCCAGTACTTC. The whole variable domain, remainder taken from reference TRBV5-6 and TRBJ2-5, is DAGVTQSPTHLIKTRGQQVTLRCSPKSGHDTVSWYQQALGQGPQFIFQYYEEEERQRGNFPDRFSGHQFPNYSSELNVNALLLGDSALYLCASSLEYRVESGETQYFGPGTRLLVL.

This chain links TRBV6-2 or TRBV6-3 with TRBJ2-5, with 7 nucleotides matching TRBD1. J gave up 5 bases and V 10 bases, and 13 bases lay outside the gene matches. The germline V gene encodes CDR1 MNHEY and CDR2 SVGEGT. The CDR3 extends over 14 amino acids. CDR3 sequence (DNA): TGTGCCATCTCATCGGAGACAGGGCGGGAGACCCAGTACTTC. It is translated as CAISSETGRETQYF.

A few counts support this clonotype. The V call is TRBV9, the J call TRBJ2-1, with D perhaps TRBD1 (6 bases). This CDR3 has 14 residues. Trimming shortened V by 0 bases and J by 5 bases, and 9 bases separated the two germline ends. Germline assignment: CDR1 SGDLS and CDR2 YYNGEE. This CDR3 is CASSVGTENNEQFF. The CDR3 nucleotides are TGTGCCAGCAGCGTAGGGACAGAAAACAATGAGCAGTTCTTC.

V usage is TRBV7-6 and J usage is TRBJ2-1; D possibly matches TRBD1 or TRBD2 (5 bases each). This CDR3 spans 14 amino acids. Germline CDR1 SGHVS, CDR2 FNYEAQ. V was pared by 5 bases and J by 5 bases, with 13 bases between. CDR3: CASSPRDANNEQFF. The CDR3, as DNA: TGTGCCAGCAGCCCCCGGGACGCAAACAATGAGCAGTTCTTC.

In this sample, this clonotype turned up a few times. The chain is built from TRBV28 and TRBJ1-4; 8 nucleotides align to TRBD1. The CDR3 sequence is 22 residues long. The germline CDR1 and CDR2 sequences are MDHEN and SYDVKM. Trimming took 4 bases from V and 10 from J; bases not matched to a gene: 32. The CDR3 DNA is TGTGCCAGCAGTTCTTTATTTTACTCGGGTGGAGCTACCGGGACAGGAGGGGGAAAACTGTTTTTT. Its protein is CASSSLFYSGGATGTGGGKLFF.

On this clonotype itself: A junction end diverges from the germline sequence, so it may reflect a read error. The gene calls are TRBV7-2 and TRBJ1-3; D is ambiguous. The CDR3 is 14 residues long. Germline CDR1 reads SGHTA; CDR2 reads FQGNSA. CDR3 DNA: TGTGCCAGCAGGTTAGACCCGTCTGGAAACACCATATATTTT. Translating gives CASRLDPSGNTIYF.

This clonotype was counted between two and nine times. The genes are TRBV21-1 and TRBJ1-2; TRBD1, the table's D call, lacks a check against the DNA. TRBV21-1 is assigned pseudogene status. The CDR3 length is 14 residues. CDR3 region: CARKRSSNRGGYTF. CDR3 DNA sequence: TGTGCCAGAAAGCGGTCCAGCAACAGGGGCGGCTACACCTTC.

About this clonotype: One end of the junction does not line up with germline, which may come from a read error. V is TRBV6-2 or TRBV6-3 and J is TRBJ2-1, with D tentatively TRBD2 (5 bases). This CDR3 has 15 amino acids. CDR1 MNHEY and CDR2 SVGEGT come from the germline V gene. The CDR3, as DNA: TGTGCCGGCAGTTATGCGAGCGGCGGGTACAATGAGCAGTTCTTC. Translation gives CAGSYASGGYNEQFF.

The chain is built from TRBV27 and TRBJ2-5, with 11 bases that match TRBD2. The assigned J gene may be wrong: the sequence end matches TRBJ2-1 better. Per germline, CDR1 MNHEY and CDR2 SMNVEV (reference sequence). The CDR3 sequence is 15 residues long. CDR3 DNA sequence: TGTGCCAGCAGTCATATAGCGGGGGGGCTCAATGAGCAGTTCTTC. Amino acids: CASSHIAGGLNEQFF.

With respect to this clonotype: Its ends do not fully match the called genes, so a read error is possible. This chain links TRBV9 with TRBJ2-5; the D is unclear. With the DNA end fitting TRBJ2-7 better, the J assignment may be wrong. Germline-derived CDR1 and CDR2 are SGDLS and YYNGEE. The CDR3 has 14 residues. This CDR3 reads CAGSVSLGTSEQYF. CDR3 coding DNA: TGTGCCGGCAGCGTTAGTCTGGGAACCAGCGAGCAGTACTTC.

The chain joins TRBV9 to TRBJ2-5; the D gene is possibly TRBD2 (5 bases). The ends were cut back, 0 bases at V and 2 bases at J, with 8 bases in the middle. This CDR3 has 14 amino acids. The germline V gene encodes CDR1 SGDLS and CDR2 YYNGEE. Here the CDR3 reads CASSVEAEQETQYF. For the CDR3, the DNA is TGTGCCAGCAGCGTAGAAGCGGAGCAAGAGACCCAGTACTTC. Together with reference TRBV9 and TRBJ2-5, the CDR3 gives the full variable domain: DSGVTQTPKHLITATGQRVTLRCSPRSGDLSVYWYQQSLDQGLQFLIQYYNGEERAKGNILERFSAQQFPDLHSELNLSSLELGDSALYFCASSVEAEQETQYFGPGTRLLVL.

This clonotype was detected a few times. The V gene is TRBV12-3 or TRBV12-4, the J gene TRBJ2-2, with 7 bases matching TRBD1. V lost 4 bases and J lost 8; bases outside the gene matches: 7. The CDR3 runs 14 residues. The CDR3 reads CASSWDRTLGELFF. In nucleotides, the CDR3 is TGTGCCAGCAGTTGGGACAGAACTCTAGGGGAGCTGTTTTTT.